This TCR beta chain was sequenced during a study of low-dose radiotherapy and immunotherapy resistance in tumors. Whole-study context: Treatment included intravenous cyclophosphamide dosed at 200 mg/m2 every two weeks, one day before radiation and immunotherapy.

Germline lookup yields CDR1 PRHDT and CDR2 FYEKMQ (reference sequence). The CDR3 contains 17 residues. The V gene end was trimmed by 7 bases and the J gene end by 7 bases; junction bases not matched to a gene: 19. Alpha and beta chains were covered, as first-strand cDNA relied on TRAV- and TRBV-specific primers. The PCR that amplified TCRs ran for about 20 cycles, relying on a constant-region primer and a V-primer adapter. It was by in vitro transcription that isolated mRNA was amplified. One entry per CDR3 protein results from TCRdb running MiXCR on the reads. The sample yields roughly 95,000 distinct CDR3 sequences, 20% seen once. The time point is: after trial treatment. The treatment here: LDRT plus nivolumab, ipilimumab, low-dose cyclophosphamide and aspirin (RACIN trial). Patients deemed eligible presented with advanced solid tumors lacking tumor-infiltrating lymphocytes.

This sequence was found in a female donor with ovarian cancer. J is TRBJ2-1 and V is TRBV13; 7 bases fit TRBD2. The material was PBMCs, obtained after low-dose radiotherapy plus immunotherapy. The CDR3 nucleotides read TGTGCCAGCACCTTCCTTAGCGGGCAGACCTACGGGAATGAGCAGTTCTTC. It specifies CASTFLSGQTYGNEQFF.